This T cell receptor (beta chain) was obtained from a study of response to subunit inactivated influenza vaccine. Findings of the study overall: A suggestion made by the authors is that each seasonal influenza vaccination recruits few new T cells.

This clonotype was observed a handful of times. What it binds is not known. TCRdb ran MiXCR on the RT-PCR reads and lists one entry per CDR3 protein. This sample has more than 400,000 distinct CDR3 sequences, with approximately 7.2% found just once. V was trimmed by 3 bases and J by 1 base, leaving 9 bases between them. The length of the CDR3 is 14 residues. This chain links TRBV12-3 or TRBV12-4 with TRBJ1-1, with D hard to call. This material consisted of PBMCs from blood, taken approximately 25 months after vaccination. The receptor was derived from a man aged 45 to 75 who received an inactivated influenza vaccine. This chain's CDR3 is CASSLIAGNTEAFF. CDR3 bases: TGTGCCAGCAGTTTGATTGCGGGGAACACTGAAGCTTTCTTT.